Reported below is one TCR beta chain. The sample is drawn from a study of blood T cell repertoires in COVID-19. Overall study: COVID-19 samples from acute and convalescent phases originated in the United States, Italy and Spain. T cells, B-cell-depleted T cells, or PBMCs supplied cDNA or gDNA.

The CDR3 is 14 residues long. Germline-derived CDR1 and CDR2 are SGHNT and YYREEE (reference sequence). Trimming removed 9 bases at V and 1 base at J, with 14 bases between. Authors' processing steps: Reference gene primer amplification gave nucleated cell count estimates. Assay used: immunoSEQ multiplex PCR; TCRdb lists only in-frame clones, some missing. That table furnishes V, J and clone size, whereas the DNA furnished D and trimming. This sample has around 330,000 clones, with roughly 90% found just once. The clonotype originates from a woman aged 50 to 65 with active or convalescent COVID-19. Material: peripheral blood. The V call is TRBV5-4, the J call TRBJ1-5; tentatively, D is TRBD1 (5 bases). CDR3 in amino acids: CATQPGGSNQPQHF. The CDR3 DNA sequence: TGTGCCACTCAGCCGGGGGGAAGCAATCAGCCCCAGCATTTT.